The TCR beta chain described here comes from a study of T cell responses to AZD1222 COVID-19 vaccine. Overall study findings and caveats: Reportedly, close to half of spike-specific TCRs are directed against unmutated variant regions. At 160-218 and 743-854, vaccine-associated CD4 TCRs were dominant, and they spanned spike.

Comments on this clone: Its antigen is unidentified.

Produced via immunoSEQ multiplex PCR; TCRdb's table is partial and in-frame only. The sample lists 130,000 or so clones, 90% to 95% seen once, with about 3% in the top ten. V was clipped by 1 base and J by 4 bases, with 17 bases between them. The germline V gene encodes CDR1 LGHNA and CDR2 YNFKEQ. This CDR3 spans 16 amino acids. J is TRBJ2-7 and V is TRBV4-2, with D maybe TRBD2 (6 bases). This TCR was sampled from an adult in good health. This material consisted of peripheral blood, taken on day 0 of AZD1222 vaccination. Here the CDR3 DNA reads TGTGCCAGCAGCCAAGTTGAGGGAGGCCCCCCTTACGAGCAGTACTTC. Its translation: CASSQVEGGPPYEQYF.